This T cell receptor beta chain stems from a study of blood T cell repertoires in COVID-19. There are 15 residues in the CDR3. The V gene end was trimmed by 1 base and the J gene end by 7 bases; junction bases not matched to a gene: 10. The germline V gene has CDR1 MDHEN and CDR2 SYDVKM. The protocol was immunoSEQ multiplex PCR, while the TCRdb copy is restricted to in-frame clones and leaves out a portion. There are around 70,000 clones in the sample; roughly nine tenths occur only once, and approximately 1.6% lies in the top ten. This sequence originates from a man in his fifties or sixties with acute or convalescent COVID-19. Source material: peripheral blood. The chain joins TRBV28 to TRBJ2-7; the match to TRBD2 covers 7 bases. CDR3 sequence reads: CASSLSGRPTLEQYF. CDR3 nucleotide sequence: TGTGCCAGCAGTTTATCCGGGAGGCCCACCTTGGAGCAGTACTTC.